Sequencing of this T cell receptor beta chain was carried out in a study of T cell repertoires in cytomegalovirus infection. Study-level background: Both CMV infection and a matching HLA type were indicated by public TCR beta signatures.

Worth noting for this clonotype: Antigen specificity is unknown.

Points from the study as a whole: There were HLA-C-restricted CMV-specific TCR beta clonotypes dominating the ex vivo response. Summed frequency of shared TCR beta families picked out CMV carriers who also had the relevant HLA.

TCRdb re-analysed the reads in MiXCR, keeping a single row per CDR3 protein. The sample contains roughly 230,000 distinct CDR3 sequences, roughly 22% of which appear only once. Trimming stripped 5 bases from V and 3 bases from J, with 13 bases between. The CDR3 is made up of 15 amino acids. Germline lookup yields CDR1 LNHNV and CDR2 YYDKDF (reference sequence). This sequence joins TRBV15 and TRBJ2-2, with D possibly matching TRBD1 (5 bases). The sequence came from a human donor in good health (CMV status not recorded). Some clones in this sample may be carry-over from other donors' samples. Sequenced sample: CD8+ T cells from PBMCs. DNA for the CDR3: TGTGCCACCAGCCCAACAGGCGATTACACCGGGGAGCTGTTTTTT. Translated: CATSPTGDYTGELFF.